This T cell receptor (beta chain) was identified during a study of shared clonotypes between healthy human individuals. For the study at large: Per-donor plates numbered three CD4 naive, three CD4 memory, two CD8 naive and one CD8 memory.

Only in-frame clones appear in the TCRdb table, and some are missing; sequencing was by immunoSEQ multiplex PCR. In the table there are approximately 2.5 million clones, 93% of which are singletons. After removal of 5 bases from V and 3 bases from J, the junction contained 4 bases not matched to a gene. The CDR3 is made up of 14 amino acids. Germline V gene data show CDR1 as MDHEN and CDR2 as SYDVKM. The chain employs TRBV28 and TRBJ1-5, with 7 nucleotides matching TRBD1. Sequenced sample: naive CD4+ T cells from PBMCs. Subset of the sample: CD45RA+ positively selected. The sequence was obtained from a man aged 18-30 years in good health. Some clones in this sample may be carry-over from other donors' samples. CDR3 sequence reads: CASSIDRDNQPQHF. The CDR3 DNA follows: TGTGCCAGCAGTATAGACAGGGACAATCAGCCCCAGCATTTT. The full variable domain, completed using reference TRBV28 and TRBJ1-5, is DVKVTQSSRYLVKRTGEKVFLECVQDMDHENMFWYRQDPGLGLRLIYFSYDVKMKEKGDIPEGYSVSREKKERFSLILESASTNQTSMYLCASSIDRDNQPQHFGDGTRLSIL.